This TCR beta chain was recovered during a study of CD8 T cells in Susac syndrome. Controls matched for age and sex were healthy donors. The V gene's germline CDR1 is SGHDT and CDR2 YYEEEE. Trimming cost V 2 bases and J 4 bases; bases outside gene matches: 2. The CDR3 consists of 14 residues. After extraction with the RNeasy kit, roughly 0.5 to 1 ug of the RNA was reverse transcribed using random hexamers. With immunoSEQ multiplex PCR, TCR beta CDR3 was amplified across 54 Vbeta and 13 Jbeta. TCRdb passed the immunoSEQ multiplex PCR reads through MiXCR, listing each CDR3 protein once. The sample holds about 200,000 distinct CDR3 sequences, roughly 95% seen once.

This sequence originates from a human donor in good health. Source material: CD4+ T cells from PBMCs. V is TRBV5-6 and J is TRBJ2-5; 10 bases agree with TRBD2. DNA of the CDR3: TGTGCCAGCAGCTTCAGCGGGGGGGCAGAGACCCAGTACTTC. Translation gives CASSFSGGAETQYF.